This TCR beta chain was sequenced during a study of identical twins (dated by TCRdb to the mid-2010s). Describing the broader study: TCR alpha and beta repertoires from monozygotic twins, unrelated adults of various ages and cord blood were deep-sequenced to test whether fetal clonotypes persist. To rule out contamination, replicate twin experiments were performed at different times with different library preparation protocols. The investigation overall reported the following: Abundant cord blood beta clonotypes had fewer insertions, young adult naive repertoires showed a similar but weaker trend, and memory repertoires showed no such trend. Compared with coincidental sharing between unrelated individuals, out-of-frame TCR alpha sequences shared between twins showed an excess of sequences with low generation probability. Out-of-frame TCR alpha sharing in monozygotic twins was systematically underestimated by recombination models, whereas sharing between unrelated individuals was in agreement with the recombination models. Because the same donors could not be followed over many years, the conclusions depended on cross-sectional statistical analysis. Invariant T cells such as MAIT and iNKT could partly confound zero-insertion analyses, though diverse VJ usage argued against this for most clonotypes. A weaker excess of twin sharing was found in beta out-of-frame sequences because the signal-to-noise ratio was lowered by fewer shared sequences.

The library was generated by 5' RACE. Sequenced on an Illumina HiSeq 2000. Template switching added a universal primer binding site, and the final cDNA carried a unique molecular identifier that allowed TCR cDNA molecules to be counted accurately. Specific primers in the conserved constant-segment region were used to synthesize first-strand cDNA for the TCR alpha and beta chains. To control for contamination, every cDNA library was double barcoded, receiving both a SMART-Mk sample barcode and Illumina barcodes. TruSeq adapter sequences and Illumina sample barcodes were added in two successive PCR steps. TCR alpha and beta cDNA libraries were sequenced on the Illumina HiSeq platform with custom primers. The paper's processing steps were these. Unique molecular identifiers were extracted from raw reads with MiGEC, and CDR3 positions were determined with MiXCR. For each individual, recombination models were inferred using an EM algorithm with the repgenHMM and IGoR tools. The analysis of shared clonotypes was done with the tcR package in R, with sharing normalized by the product of cloneset sizes. To study raw recombination free of thymic and clonal selection effects, out-of-frame nonproductive sequences were analyzed. In-frame beta chains were kept once TCRdb had trimmed the public reads at Q25 with fastp and called clones with MiXCR. Rows with a matching CDR3 protein are joined into one entry that keeps the most common DNA and genes. In this record, the V and J calls reflect TCRdb's handling and not the investigators' own analysis. For this sample there are fewer than 800,000 distinct CDR3 sequences; just over 7% appear just once. The ten largest make up 1.6% of the sample.

This clonotype was seen many times. Its antigen is unknown. No much larger clone is present one base from it, and per-base qualities are unavailable. Only healthy Caucasian donors were included. Three pairs of female monozygotic twins, all aged about 18 to 30 years, were included in the twin cohort. Peripheral blood mononuclear cells were the source from which RNA for the TCR libraries was isolated. CDR1 and CDR2 (KGHDR, SFDVKD) derive from the germline V gene. The CDR3, cysteine through phenylalanine, is 17 amino acids long. Only the CDR3 portion is preserved as DNA: 51 bases, with reading frame beginning at the first base. V is cut by 4 bases and J by 0 bases, and the space between the germline ends is 17 bases. This sample also belongs to another study, concerning yellow fever vaccine responses in identical twins. As that second paper reports: The authors reported that the T cell response to vaccination in identical twins appeared partly convergent and partly personalized. In identical twins, the study followed T cell clones that responded to the vaccine with precision.

The chain is encoded by TRBV24-1 joined to TRBJ1-1; D gene: possibly TRBD1, on 6 matching bases. Material for sequencing was PBMCs. This receptor was taken from a woman between 18 and 29 years old in good health. The CDR3 corresponds to CATSEGGRGNMNTEAFF. The DNA sequence follows: TGTGCCACCAGTGAGGGGGGGCGCGGAAACATGAACACTGAAGCTTTCTTT.